The clone carrying this T cell receptor beta chain showed up many times. The antigen is unknown. The sample originates from a study of molecular identifiers for immune sequencing clone quantification. TCRdb used MiXCR to reprocess the PCR reads, holding one entry per CDR3 protein. The data hold 300,000 to 350,000 distinct CDR3 sequences, with about a fifth observed a single time. Study-wide results and caveats: Investigators reportedly could detect spiked Jurkat TCR RNA from one cell among 1.1 million or so naive cells.

The CDR3 contains 14 residues. Per the germline V gene, CDR1 is SNHLY and CDR2 is FYNNEI. Trimming pared 3 bases from V and 7 bases from J, leaving 10 bases between. Sequenced sample: naive CD8+ T cells from blood, with Jurkat cell RNA spiked in. Stated subset: FACS-sorted CD8+CD4-CCR7+CD45RA+ naive T cells. The sequence was obtained from a human donor in good health. Some libraries in this study had Jurkat cell RNA spiked in. The chain is built from TRBV2 and TRBJ1-6; D is unresolved. This CDR3 reads CASSEGSGNSPLHF. DNA for the CDR3: TGTGCCAGCAGTGAGGGCTCGGGGAATTCACCCCTCCACTTT.